The TCR beta chain under discussion was sequenced for a study of response to subunit inactivated influenza vaccine. TCRdb re-analysed the RT-PCR reads in MiXCR, keeping a single row per CDR3 protein. The sample holds some 850,000 distinct CDR3 sequences, around 20% seen once. Germline lookup yields CDR1 MGHRA and CDR2 YSYEKL. The junction had 7 bases not matched to a gene; V was cut back by 0 bases and J by 4 bases. The CDR3 loop spans 17 amino acids. This clonotype turned up a few times. Its matching antigen is unknown. Study-wide points: The authors suggested that every seasonal influenza vaccination recruits few new T cells.

The source of this sequence is a man aged 50 to 59 who received an inactivated influenza vaccine. This chain joins TRBV4-1 and TRBJ2-1, with 9 bases lining up with TRBD2. The specimen comprised PBMCs from blood, sampled 4 to 6 days after vaccination. CDR3 region: CASSQDFSGGMYNEQFF. The CDR3, as DNA: TGCGCCAGCAGCCAAGATTTTAGCGGGGGAATGTACAATGAGCAGTTCTTC.